This entry is about one T cell receptor beta chain. What this receptor recognizes is not known. Base-call qualities are not available, and no considerably larger clone is one nucleotide away. The cohort was made up of several hundred healthy bone marrow donors. At the time of sampling, all cohort members were nominally healthy, though unrecorded immune exposures were likely present. The donor was CMV seronegative and was included in the group of a few hundred seronegative cohort members. A peripheral blood sample was provided by each donor, and peripheral blood mononuclear cells were used for TCR beta sequencing. The Qiagen DNeasy Blood Extraction Kit was used to extract genomic DNA from the blood cell samples. The germline V gene specifies SGHTA as CDR1 and FQGTGA as CDR2. V loses 0 bases of germline sequence and J loses 1 base, and the interval between the two ends is 3 bases. The CDR3 runs 13 residues from the cysteine to the phenylalanine. Only CDR3 DNA is held: 39 bases, read in frame from base 1.

The data stem from a study of cytomegalovirus exposure and HLA in healthy donors (dated by TCRdb to 2016 to 2017). Regarding the research as a whole: According to an earlier analysis of a few hundred of the donors, 150 million to 200 million T cells yielded 90 million to 140 million unique TCR beta sequences and approximately 280 Gb of sequence data. To predict cytomegalovirus infection status, the study brought together high-throughput TCR immunosequencing, statistical association of individual TCRs with disease status, and machine learning. In a later analysis, previously published TCR beta repertoires from 666 donors were re-analyzed and high-resolution HLA genotyping was added so that TCR occurrence patterns could be studied. A separate validation cohort of 100 to 150 different subjects was used in addition to the roughly 700-subject first cohort. The number of typed donors differed by locus: about 620-630 for A, B, C, DRB1 and DQB1; 522 for DQA1; around 580 for DPA1; and around 470 for DPB1. An earlier analysis of several hundred of the donors used high-throughput TCR beta sequencing to judge whether each TCR beta V gene segment behaved as functional or pseudogenic. Among 350 to 400 genotyped donors of the cohort, an average of around 240,000 unique TCR beta nucleotide sequences were sequenced per donor, 15% to 20% of them non-productive. In the later analysis, no new phenotypic data were used to find candidate immune exposures; instead, reliance was placed on TCR beta sequences and their occurrence across donors. The study aimed to test whether cataloging public T cell receptors could reveal signatures of past pathogen exposure. All discovery cohort repertoires had been generated on a single sequencing platform. Genome-wide SNP genotypes for about 60% of the roughly 700 donors were used in a later genetic analysis, which treated that subset as a discovery cohort. Of the approximately 370 genotyped donors, 70% to 90% were placed in the genetic ancestry cluster associated with self-reported Caucasian donors. Alongside the repertoire data, information on donor age, sex, ethnicity and CMV serostatus was compiled. Both class I and class II loci were covered by HLA typing, at four-digit resolution. The T cell repertoires of 666 subjects were profiled by immunosequencing and related to cytomegalovirus serostatus. Approximately 310 gigabases of sequencing data and approximately 85 million unique TCR sequences were included in an early release covering around 650 HLA-typed donors. Roughly five DR-DQ haplotypes were treated as single units for association and clustering because of strong linkage in the cohort. The research as a whole found: The earlier analysis of some 560 of the donors excluded about 16 rarely observed V segments, including chromosome 9 orphons, because counts were too low. In a later analysis, TCR association rates were found to vary across HLA loci, with the most associated TCRs seen for DRB1 alleles and the fewest for HLA-C alleles. Across donors, most TCR sequences were observed very rarely, whereas some public TCRs were present in many individuals. A cluster of highly shared sequence variants was judged likely to be a technical artifact of the sequencing pipeline. The authors suggested that the approach could potentially be generalized to other disease states and immunological phenotypes. A further reported finding was that TCR beta sequences accurately predicted the HLA-A and HLA-B alleles for most subjects in the first cohort. Compared with equally common non-associated chains, HLA-associated TCR beta chains in a later analysis were more clonally expanded and had lower generation probabilities. According to a later analysis, most CMV-associated TCR beta chains appeared to be HLA-restricted, and the HLA associations seemed to be driven largely by CMV exposure. According to a later genetic analysis, donors in an Asian-associated ancestry cluster had fewer N-insertions in productive TCRs than the roughly 670-donor mean. In both the original and validation cohorts, the classifier was reported to diagnose cytomegalovirus status with high specificity and sensitivity. An association between a missense DCLRE1C variant and V-gene and J-gene trimming of TCR beta chains was found in a later genetic analysis and replicated in an independent cohort. In this cohort, only TCR beta chains were sequenced, and detectable features were limited by the absence of alpha or paired-chain data. At a false discovery rate of 0.05, a later analysis linked about 16,000 TCR beta sequences to specific HLA alleles. When HLA alleles, especially DR and DQ, strongly co-occurred, TCR associations were difficult to assign to individual alleles. Correlated functional status among segregating V segments might be attributable to linkage disequilibrium, but an unknown experimental factor could not be ruled out. Broadly in line with IMGT annotations, most TCR beta V segments showed up in productive rearrangements about 90% or about 30% of the time in an earlier analysis of a few hundred of the donors. Some IMGT-functional V segments, including TRBV6-2 and TRBV6-3, could not be distinguished by the 87-base-pair reads and were therefore excluded. In a later analysis, several top co-occurrence clusters were reported to appear linked to parvovirus B19, influenza, CMV and Epstein-Barr virus. For the cohort, immune exposure information was limited to CMV serostatus. Because HLA typing was missing for some donors at each locus, association tests included only the typed subset. Presence/absence analyses assumed roughly uniform sequencing depth across donors, an assumption that may not hold. A total of 150 or so TCR beta chains were listed by the study as associated with cytomegalovirus. In vitro tests confirmed that a few of the cytomegalovirus-associated TCR beta chains recognize cytomegalovirus antigens.

Libraries were built with the immunoSEQ multiplex PCR assay. For the multiplex PCR, a mixture combining 60 forward primers for TCR Vbeta segments and 13 reverse primers for TCR Jbeta segments was used. The CDR3 region of rearranged TCR beta genes was amplified from genomic DNA with a multiplex PCR assay. Amplified TCR beta libraries were sequenced as 87-base-pair reads on the Illumina HiSeq System. Turning to the authors' computational methods: In a later analysis, tens of millions of unique TCR beta chains were counted across the roughly 700 repertoires, and approximately 9.9 million of these chains were shared by at least two donors. Raw reads were error-corrected and collapsed into unique sequences by a nearest-neighbor algorithm in which closely related sequences were merged to remove PCR and sequencing errors. Alignment of CDR3 sequences to IMGT reference sequences was used to assign V, D and J gene segments. Each retained sequence needed at least a six-nucleotide match to both a V gene segment and a J gene segment. A rearrangement was called productive if the CDR3 had no stop codons and remained in frame with V and J, and every other rearrangement was called non-productive. Following IMGT convention, CDR3 was defined as the stretch from the second conserved V-encoded cysteine to the conserved J-encoded phenylalanine. In an earlier analysis of more than 550 of the donors, sequences lacking an unambiguous match to a single V gene segment were excluded. In an earlier analysis of a few hundred of the donors, V segments were called functional above 56.7% productive rearrangements and were called segregating when the between-donor standard deviation exceeded 5%. A statistical classification framework was built to diagnose cytomegalovirus status from the catalog of TCR beta chain sequences. V and J gene assignment, in a later analysis, came from comparing TCR nucleotide sequences with IMGT/GENE-DB human TR gene sequences. Using the TCRdist pipeline, a later analysis assigned CDR3 sequences along with most-parsimonious VDJ recombination scenarios. In a later analysis, every TCR beta chain was defined by the combination of its CDR3 amino acid sequence and its V-gene family, and reads without a unique V-gene family were dropped. To address suspected cross-contamination and a sequencing artifact, a later analysis removed a few hundred highly shared, low-generation-probability nucleotide sequences. In a later analysis, a clonal expansion index was calculated for each public chain from normalized within-repertoire ranks of inferred template counts. In a later analysis, generation probabilities were computed with a VDJ recombination model fitted to out-of-frame rearrangements, and the resulting probabilities were checked against IGoR. A later analysis scored TCR-TCR, TCR-HLA and TCR-CMV co-occurrence with hypergeometric tests, applying a repertoire-size bias correction to TCR pairs. False discovery rates were estimated in a later analysis by permuting HLA or CMV assignments 20 times. In a later analysis, co-occurring TCRs were grouped with DBSCAN, and TCRdist sequence similarity was added when clustering was performed within HLA-allele-positive subsets. Repertoires with fewer than 30,000 or more than 120,000 public chains, plus five repertoires with anomalous nucleotide sharing, were excluded from co-occurrence clustering. TCRdb took this table from immuneACCESS and kept in-frame rearrangements with V and J called. Such tables lack part of the clones; where checked against another copy, unresolved V genes explain under half of the gap, and the rest is unexplained. From that table come the V and J calls and clone size; the DNA was used to work out D and trimming. Recorded for this sample are some 120,000 clones; about 61% of them occurred a single time. The ten largest clonotypes hold roughly 2% of the sample.

What was sequenced was PBMCs. The sequence was collected from a woman aged 30 to 39 in good health and CMV-seronegative. The sequence joins TRBV7-3 to TRBJ1-1, with the D segment identity uncertain. The CDR3 region has the sequence CASSLTRNTEAFF. The DNA is TGTGCCAGCAGCTTAACCAGGAACACTGAAGCTTTCTTT.